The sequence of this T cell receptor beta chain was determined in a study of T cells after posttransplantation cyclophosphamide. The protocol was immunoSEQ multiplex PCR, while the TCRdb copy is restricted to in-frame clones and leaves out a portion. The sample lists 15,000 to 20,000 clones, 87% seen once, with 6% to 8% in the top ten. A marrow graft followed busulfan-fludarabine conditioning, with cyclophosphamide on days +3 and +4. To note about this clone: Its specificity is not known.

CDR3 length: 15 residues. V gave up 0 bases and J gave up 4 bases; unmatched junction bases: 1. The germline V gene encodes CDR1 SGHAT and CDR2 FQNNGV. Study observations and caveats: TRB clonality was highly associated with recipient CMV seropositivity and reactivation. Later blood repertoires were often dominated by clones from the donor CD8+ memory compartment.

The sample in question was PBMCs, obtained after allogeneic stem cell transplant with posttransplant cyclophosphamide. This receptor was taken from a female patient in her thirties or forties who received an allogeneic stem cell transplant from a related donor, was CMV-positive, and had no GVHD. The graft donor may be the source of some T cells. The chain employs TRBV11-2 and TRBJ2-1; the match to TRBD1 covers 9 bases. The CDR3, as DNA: TGTGCCAGCAGCTTAGACGGACAGGGGTACAATGAGCAGTTCTTC. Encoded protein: CASSLDGQGYNEQFF.